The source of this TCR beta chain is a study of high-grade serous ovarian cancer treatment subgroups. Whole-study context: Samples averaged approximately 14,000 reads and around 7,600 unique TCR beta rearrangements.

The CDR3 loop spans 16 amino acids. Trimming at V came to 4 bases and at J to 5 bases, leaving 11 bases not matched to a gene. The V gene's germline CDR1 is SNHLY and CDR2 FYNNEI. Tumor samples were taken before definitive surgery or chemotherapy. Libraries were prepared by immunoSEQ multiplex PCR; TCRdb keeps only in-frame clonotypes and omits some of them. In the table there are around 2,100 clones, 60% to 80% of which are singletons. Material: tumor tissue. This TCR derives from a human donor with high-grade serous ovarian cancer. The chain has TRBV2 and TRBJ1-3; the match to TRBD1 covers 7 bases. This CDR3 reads CASSATTGTARNTIYF. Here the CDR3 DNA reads TGTGCCAGCAGTGCCACTACCGGGACAGCGAGAAACACCATATATTTT.